This T cell receptor beta chain was documented in a study of T-cell reconstitution after alpha-beta-depleted transplantation in children. Study findings and constraints: For some patients, TCRbeta diversity was high at day 60 because of recipient T cells and thymic progenitors that survived. T-cell counts and diversity at one year following transplant were attributed mainly to newly produced T cells. As was reported, about two months after transplant, alpha-beta T cells came from several hundred expanded graft clones.

The authors prepared the TCRbeta library with unique molecular identifiers. Via MiXCR, TCRdb re-called the PCR reads, giving one row per CDR3 protein. The sample shows approximately 400,000 distinct CDR3 sequences, under 20% of them seen only once. Trimming shortened V by 5 bases and J by 8 bases, and 8 bases separated the two germline ends. Looked up from germline, CDR1 is SNHLY and CDR2 is FYNNEI. The CDR3 sequence is 11 residues long. This clonotype has just one count. Its antigen remains unknown. The rearrangement uses TRBV2 and TRBJ2-3, with D hard to call. The source was PBMCs, mostly from graft donor cells, collected 360 days after TCRalphabeta/CD19-depleted stem cell transplant. The TCR comes from a boy younger than two who had a stem cell transplant for Wiskott-Aldrich syndrome, so the T cells may come from the graft donor. CDR3: CASSSWVTQYF. The CDR3 DNA follows: TGTGCCAGCAGTTCATGGGTTACGCAGTATTTT.